This paragraph reports one T cell receptor beta chain. Random hexamers were used to reverse transcribe an amount of roughly 0.5 to 1 ug RNA. By means of immunoSEQ multiplex PCR, TCR beta CDR3 spanning 54 Vbeta and 13 Jbeta underwent amplification. One entry per CDR3 protein results from TCRdb running MiXCR on the immunoSEQ multiplex PCR reads. This table holds around 200,000 distinct CDR3 sequences, approximately 95% found once. Sequencing of TCR beta was undertaken in CD8+ and CD4+ T cells derived from blood. The sample belongs to a study of CD8 T cells in Susac syndrome. The CDR3 consists of 14 residues. In germline, CDR1 is SGDLS, CDR2 YYNGEE. V shed 3 bases, J shed 7 bases, and the junction held 4 bases outside the gene matches.

The chain carries TRBV9 and TRBJ1-6, with 7 bases aligning to TRBD1. The TCR sequence derives from a human donor in good health. The material sequenced was CD4+ T cells from PBMCs. The CDR3 here is CASSGQGPNSPLHF. Here the CDR3 DNA reads TGTGCCAGCAGCGGACAGGGACCAAATTCACCCCTCCACTTT.